This TCR beta chain was obtained from a study of blood T cell repertoires in COVID-19. Whole-study context: Samples representing acute and convalescent COVID-19 were sourced from the United States, Italy and Spain. T cells, B-cell-depleted T cells, or PBMCs supplied cDNA or gDNA.

Original data processing: Estimation of nucleated cell counts was performed using reference gene primer amplification. Method: immunoSEQ multiplex PCR; TCRdb's copy keeps in-frame clones and lacks some. The DNA gave D and trimming, while V, J and clone size come from that table. Altogether about 670,000 clones are present, more than 80% being singletons, with the ten largest covering over 0.2%. The CDR3 length is 15 residues. Germline V CDR1 and CDR2: SGHTA, FQGNSA. Trimming took 5 bases from V and 3 from J; bases not matched to a gene: 8. Material: peripheral blood. The chain combines TRBV7-2 with TRBJ2-7, with TRBD1 identical over 9 bases. The receptor comes from a woman aged 18-29 years with acute or convalescent COVID-19. The CDR3 is CASSPGQGRLYEQYF. The CDR3 DNA is TGTGCCAGCAGCCCAGGACAGGGGAGGCTCTACGAGCAGTACTTC.